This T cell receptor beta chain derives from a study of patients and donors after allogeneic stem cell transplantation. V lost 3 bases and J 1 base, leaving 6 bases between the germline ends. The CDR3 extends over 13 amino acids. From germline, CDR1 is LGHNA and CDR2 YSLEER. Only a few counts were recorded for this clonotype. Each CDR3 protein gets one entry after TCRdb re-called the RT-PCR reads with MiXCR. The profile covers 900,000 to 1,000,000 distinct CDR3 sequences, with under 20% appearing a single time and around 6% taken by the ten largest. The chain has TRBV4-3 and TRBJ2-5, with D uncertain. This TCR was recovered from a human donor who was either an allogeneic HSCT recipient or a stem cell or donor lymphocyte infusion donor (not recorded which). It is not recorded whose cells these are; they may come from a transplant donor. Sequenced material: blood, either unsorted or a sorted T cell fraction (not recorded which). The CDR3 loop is CASSQNGQETQYF. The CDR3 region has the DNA TGCGCCAGCAGCCAGAACGGCCAAGAGACCCAGTACTTC.